This TCR beta chain was captured by sequencing in a study of CD8 T cells in ankylosing spondylitis. Study observations and caveats: A motif in TCR beta, a set of about 8 highly homologous variants, appeared characteristic of ankylosing spondylitis blood.

On this clonotype itself: Its cognate antigen is unknown.

There are 15 residues in the CDR3. Trimming took off 5 bases at V and 4 bases at J, with 17 bases between the two ends. The V gene's germline CDR1 is MGHDK and CDR2 SYGVNS. A single record per CDR3 protein comes from TCRdb applying MiXCR to the 5' RACE reads. The sample has about 800,000 distinct CDR3 sequences, 12% seen once. Material for sequencing was blood, either unsorted or a sorted T cell fraction (not recorded which). The clonotype was recovered from a male donor with ankylosing spondylitis. V usage is TRBV25-1 and J usage is TRBJ2-5; perhaps TRBD2 as D (7 bases). The CDR3 DNA is TGTGCCAGCAGTAGGGAAGGGGGGGCCGGAGAGACCCAGTACTTC. Translating it yields CASSREGGAGETQYF.